This paragraph reports one T cell receptor (beta chain). This sample was included in a study of shared clonotypes between healthy human individuals. Trimming removed 0 bases at V and 6 bases at J, with 14 bases between. Germline loops: CDR1 SGHNT, CDR2 YENEEA. This CDR3 comprises 16 residues. TCRdb's table, derived via immunoSEQ multiplex PCR, lists solely in-frame clones and lacks some. This sample has 300,000 to 400,000 clones; 74% occur once, and the top ten carry around a tenth. This chain connects TRBV11-3 to TRBJ2-2, with D unresolved. Input material: memory CD4+ T cells sorted from blood. Subset defined: CD45RA-negative fraction. This clonotype originated in a man aged 30 to 39 in good health. The CDR3 nucleotides are TGTGCCAGCAGCTTAGAACCCTTGGGGATCGCCGGGGAGCTGTTTTTT. Protein product: CASSLEPLGIAGELFF.